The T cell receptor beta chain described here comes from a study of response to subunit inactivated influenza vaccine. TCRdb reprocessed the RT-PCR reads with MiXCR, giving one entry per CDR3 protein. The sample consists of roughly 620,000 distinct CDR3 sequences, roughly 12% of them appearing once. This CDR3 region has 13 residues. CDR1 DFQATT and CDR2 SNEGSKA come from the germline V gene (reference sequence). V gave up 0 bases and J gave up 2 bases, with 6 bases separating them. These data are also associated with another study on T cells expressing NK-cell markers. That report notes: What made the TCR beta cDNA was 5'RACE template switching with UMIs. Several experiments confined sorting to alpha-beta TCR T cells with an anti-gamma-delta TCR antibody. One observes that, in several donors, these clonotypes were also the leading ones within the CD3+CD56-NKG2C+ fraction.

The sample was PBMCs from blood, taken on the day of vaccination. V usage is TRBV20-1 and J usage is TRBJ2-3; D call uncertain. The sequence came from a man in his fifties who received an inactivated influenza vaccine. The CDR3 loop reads CSARERSTDTQYF. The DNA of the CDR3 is TGCAGTGCTAGAGAGAGATCCACAGATACGCAGTATTTT.